Sequencing of this T cell receptor (beta chain) was carried out in a study of cytomegalovirus exposure and HLA in healthy donors. The germline CDR1 and CDR2 sequences are MNHEY and SVGAGI. V dropped 6 bases and J dropped 1 base, with 9 bases sitting between them. The CDR3 spans 13 residues. The PCR had 60 Vbeta and 13 Jbeta primers. This table comes from immunoSEQ multiplex PCR, and its TCRdb copy is limited to in-frame clones, with some not included. The sample consists of about 140,000 clones, just over 70% of them appearing once. Donors consisted of healthy bone marrow donors. Sequencing used PBMCs. The chain carries TRBV6-5 and TRBJ1-1; TRBD1 might be the D (6 bases). The receptor was derived from a woman under 40 in good health and CMV-seronegative. The CDR3 DNA sequence: TGTGCCAGCAGAGGGACACAGAACACTGAAGCTTTCTTT. Protein: CASRGTQNTEAFF.